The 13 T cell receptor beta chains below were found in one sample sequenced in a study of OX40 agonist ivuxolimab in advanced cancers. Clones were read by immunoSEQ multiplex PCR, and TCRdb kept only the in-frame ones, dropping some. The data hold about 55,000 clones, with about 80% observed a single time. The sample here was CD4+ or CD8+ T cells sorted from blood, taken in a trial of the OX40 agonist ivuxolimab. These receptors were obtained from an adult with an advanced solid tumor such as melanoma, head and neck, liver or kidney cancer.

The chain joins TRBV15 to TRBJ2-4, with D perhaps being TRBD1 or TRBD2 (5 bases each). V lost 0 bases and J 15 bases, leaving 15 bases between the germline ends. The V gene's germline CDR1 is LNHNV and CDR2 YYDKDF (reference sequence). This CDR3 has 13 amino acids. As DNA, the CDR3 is TGTGCCACCAGCAGAGATCGGGGCAGGGTACGGTACTTC. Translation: CATSRDRGRVRYF.

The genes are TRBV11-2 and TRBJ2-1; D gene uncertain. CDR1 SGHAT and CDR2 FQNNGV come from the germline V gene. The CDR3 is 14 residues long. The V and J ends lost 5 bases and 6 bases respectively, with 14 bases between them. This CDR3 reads CASSHFQVINEQFF. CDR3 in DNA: TGTGCCAGCAGCCATTTTCAGGTAATCAATGAGCAGTTCTTC. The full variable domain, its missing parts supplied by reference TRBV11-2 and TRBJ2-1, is EAGVAQSPRYKIIEKRQSVAFWCNPISGHATLYWYQQILGQGPKLLIQFQNNGVVDDSQLPKDRFSAERLKGVDSTLKIQPAKLEDSAVYLCASSHFQVINEQFFGPGTRLTVL.

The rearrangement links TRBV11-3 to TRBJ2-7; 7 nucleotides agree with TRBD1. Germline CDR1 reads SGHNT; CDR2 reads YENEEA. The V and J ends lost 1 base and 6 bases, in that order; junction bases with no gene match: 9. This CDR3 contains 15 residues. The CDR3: CASSLGGTVSGEQYF. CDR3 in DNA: TGTGCCAGCAGCTTAGGGGGGACAGTCTCAGGCGAGCAGTACTTC.

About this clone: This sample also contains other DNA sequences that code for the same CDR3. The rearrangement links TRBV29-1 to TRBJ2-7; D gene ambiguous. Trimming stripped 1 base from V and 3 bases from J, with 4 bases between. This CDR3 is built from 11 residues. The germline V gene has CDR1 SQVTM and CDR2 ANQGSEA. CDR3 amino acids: CSVEGSYEQYF. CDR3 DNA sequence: TGCAGCGTTGAAGGGAGCTACGAGCAGTACTTC.

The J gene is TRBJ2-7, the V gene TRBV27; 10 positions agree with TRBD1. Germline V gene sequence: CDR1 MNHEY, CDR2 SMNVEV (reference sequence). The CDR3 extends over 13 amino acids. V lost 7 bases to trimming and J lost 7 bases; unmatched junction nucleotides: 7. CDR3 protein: CASTPGQGREQYF. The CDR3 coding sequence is TGTGCCAGCACCCCGGGACAGGGGAGGGAGCAGTACTTC.

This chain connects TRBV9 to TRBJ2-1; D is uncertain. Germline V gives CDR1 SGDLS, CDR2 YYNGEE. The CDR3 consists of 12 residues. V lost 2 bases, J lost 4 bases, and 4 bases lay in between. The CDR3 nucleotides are TGTGCCAGCAGCGTCCATTACAATGAGCAGTTCTTC. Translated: CASSVHYNEQFF.

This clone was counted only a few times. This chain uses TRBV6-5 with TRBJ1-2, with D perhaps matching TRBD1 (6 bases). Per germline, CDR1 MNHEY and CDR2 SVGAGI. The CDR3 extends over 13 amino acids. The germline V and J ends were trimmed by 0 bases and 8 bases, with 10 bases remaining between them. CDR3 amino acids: CASSYSQGYGYTF. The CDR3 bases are TGTGCCAGCAGTTACTCTCAGGGGTACGGCTACACCTTC.

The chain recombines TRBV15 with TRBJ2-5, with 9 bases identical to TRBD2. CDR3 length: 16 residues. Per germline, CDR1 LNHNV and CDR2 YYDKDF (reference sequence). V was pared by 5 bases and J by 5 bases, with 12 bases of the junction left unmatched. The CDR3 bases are TGTGCCACCAGCCGACTCGCGGGAGGGTTCGGGGAGACCCAGTACTTC. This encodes CATSRLAGGFGETQYF.

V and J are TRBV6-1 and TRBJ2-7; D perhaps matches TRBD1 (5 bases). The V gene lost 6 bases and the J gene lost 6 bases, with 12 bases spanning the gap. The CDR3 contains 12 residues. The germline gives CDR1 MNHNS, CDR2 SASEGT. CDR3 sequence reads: CASSNRIGEQYF. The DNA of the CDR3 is TGTGCCAGCAGCAACAGGATCGGCGAGCAGTACTTC.

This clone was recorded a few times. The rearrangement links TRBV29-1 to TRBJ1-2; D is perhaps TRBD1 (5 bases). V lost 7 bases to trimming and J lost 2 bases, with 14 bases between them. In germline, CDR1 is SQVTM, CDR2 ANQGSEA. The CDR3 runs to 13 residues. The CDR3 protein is CSAAGGTNYGYTF. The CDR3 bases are TGCAGCGCCGCAGGAGGGACCAACTATGGCTACACCTTC.

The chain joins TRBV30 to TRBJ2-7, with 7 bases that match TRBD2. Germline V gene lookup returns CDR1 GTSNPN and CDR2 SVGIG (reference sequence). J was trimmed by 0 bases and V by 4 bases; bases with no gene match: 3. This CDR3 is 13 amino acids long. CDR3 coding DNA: TGTGCCTGGACGCCTAGCGGCTCCTACGAGCAGTACTTC. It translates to CAWTPSGSYEQYF.

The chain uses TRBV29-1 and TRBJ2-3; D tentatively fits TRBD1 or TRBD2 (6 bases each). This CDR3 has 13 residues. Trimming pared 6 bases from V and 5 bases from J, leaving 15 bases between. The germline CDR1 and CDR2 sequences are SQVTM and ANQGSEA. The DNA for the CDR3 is TGCAGCGTCGCCACCGGAGGGGGAGATACGCAGTATTTT. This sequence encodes CSVATGGGDTQYF.

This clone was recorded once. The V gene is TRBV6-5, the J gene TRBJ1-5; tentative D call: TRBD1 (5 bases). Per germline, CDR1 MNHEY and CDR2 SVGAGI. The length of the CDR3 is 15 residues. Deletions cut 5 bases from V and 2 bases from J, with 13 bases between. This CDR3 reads CASSPRGRRNQPQHF. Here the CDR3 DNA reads TGTGCCAGCAGTCCACGGGGACGCCGCAATCAGCCCCAGCATTTT.